This T cell receptor beta chain was documented in a study of blood T cells in healthy people across ages. Germline CDR1 DFQATT, CDR2 SNEGSKA (reference sequence). The CDR3 length is 12 residues. V shed 3 bases and J shed 3 bases, with 7 bases lying between them. A second PCR of roughly 7 to 11 cycles used a sample-barcoded 5' primer and a J-beta primer mix. Tagging of each cDNA molecule was performed by a template-switch adaptor with 12 random nucleotides. TCRdb reprocessed the 5' RACE reads via MiXCR and lists one record per CDR3 protein. The data contain approximately 1.5 million distinct CDR3 sequences, 34% of them singletons.

Sequenced sample: blood. The chain is built from TRBV20-1 and TRBJ2-3, with D unclear. This sequence originates from a woman younger than 45 in good health. Here the CDR3 DNA reads TGCAGTGCTAGGGTTAATACAGATACGCAGTATTTT. Amino acid sequence: CSARVNTDTQYF.